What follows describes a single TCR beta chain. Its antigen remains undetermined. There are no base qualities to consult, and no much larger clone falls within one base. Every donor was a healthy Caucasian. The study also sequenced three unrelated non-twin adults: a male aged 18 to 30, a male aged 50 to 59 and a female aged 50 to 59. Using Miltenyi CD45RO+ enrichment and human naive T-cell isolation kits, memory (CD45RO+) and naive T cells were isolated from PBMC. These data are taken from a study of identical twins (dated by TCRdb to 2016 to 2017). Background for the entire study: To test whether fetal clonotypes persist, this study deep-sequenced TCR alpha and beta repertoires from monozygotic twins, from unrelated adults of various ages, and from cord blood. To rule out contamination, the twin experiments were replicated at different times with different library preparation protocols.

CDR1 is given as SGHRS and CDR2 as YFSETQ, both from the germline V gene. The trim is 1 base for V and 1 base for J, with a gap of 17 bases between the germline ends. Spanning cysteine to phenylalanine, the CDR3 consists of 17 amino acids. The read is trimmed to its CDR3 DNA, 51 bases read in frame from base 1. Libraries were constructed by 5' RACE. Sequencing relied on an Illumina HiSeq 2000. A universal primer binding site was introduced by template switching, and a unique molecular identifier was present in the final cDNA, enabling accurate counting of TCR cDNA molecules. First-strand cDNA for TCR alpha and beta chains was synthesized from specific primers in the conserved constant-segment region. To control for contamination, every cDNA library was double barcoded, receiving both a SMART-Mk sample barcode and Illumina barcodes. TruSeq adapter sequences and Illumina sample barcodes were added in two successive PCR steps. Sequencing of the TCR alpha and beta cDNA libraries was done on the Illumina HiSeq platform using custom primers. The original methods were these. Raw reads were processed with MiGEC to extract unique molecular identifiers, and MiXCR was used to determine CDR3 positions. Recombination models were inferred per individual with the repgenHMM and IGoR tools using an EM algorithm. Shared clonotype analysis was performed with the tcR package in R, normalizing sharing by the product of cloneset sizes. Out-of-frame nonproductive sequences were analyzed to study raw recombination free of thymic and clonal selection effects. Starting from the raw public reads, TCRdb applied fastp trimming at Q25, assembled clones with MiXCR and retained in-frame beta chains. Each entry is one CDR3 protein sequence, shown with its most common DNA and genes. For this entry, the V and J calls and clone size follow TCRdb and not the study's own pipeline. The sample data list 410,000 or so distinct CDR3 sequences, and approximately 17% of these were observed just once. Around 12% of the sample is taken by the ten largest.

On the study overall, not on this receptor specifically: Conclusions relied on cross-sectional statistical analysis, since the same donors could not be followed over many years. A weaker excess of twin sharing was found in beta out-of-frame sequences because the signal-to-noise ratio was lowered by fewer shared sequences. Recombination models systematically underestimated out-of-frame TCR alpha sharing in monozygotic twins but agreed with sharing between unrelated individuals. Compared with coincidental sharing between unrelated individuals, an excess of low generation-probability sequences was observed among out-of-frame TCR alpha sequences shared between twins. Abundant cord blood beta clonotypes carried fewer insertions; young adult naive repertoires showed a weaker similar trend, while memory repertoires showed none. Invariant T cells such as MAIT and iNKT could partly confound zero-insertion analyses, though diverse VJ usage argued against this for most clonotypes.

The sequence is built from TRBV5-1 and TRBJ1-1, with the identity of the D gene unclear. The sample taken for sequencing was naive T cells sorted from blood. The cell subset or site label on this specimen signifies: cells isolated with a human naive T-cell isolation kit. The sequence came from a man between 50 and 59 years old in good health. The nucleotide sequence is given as TGCGCCAGCAGCTTGTTCCCTCCACCGATGGAGAACACTGAAGCTTTCTTT. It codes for CASSLFPPPMENTEAFF.